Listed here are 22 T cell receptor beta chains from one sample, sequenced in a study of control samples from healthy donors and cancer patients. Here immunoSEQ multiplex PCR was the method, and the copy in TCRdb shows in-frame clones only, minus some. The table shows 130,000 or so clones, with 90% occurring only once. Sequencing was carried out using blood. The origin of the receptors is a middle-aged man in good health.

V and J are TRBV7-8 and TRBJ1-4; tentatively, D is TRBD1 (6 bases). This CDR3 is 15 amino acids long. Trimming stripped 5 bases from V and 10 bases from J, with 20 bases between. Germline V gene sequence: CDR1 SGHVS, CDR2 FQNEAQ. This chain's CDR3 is CASSAGLLGARKLFF. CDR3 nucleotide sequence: TGTGCCAGCAGCGCCGGACTGTTGGGGGCGAGAAAACTGTTTTTT. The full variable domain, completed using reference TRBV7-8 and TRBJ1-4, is GAGVSQSPRYKVAKRGQDVALRCDPISGHVSLFWYQQALGQGPEFLTYFQNEAQLDKSGLPSDRFFAERPEGSVSTLKIQRTQQEDSAVYLCASSAGLLGARKLFFGSGTQLSVL.

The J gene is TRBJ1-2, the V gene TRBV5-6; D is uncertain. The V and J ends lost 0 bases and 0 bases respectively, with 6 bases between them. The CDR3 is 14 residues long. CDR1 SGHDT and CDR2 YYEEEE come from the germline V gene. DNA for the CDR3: TGTGCCAGCAGCTTGGACAGCGCTAACTATGGCTACACCTTC. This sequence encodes CASSLDSANYGYTF.

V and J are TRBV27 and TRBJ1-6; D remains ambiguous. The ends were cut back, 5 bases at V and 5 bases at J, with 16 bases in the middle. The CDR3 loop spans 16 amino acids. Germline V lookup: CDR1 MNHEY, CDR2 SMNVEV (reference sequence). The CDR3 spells CASSPREGRNNSPLHF. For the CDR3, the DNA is TGTGCCAGCAGTCCCCGCGAGGGTAGGAATAATTCACCCCTCCACTTT.

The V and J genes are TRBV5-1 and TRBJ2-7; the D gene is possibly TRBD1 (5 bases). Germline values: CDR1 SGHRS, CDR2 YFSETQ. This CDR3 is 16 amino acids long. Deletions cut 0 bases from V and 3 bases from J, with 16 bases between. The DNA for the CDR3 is TGCGCCAGCAGCTTGGGGACAAACAATCCTATCTACGAGCAGTACTTC. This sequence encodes CASSLGTNNPIYEQYF.

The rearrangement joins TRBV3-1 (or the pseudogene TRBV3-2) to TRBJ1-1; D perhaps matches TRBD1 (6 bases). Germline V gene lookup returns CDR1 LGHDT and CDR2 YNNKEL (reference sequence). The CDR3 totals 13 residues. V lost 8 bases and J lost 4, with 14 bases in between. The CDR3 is CASWLQGGTEAFF. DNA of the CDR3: TGTGCCAGCTGGCTACAGGGCGGCACTGAAGCTTTCTTT.

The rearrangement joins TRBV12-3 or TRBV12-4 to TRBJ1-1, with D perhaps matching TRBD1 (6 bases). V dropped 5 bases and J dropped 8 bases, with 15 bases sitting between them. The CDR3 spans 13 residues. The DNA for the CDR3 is TGTGCCAGCAGTATCGACAGGCACCAGGAAGCTTTCTTT. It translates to CASSIDRHQEAFF.

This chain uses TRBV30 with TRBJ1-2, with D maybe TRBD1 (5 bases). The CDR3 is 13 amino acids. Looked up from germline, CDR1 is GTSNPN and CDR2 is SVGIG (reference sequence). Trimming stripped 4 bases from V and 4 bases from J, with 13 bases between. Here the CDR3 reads CAWNRGATYGYTF. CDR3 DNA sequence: TGTGCCTGGAATCGAGGGGCTACCTATGGCTACACCTTC.

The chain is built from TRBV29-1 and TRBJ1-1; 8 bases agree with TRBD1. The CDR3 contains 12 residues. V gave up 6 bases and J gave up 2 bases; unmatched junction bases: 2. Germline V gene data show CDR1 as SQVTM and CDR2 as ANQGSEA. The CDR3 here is CSVDRVNTEAFF. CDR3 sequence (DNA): TGCAGCGTGGACAGGGTAAACACTGAAGCTTTCTTT.

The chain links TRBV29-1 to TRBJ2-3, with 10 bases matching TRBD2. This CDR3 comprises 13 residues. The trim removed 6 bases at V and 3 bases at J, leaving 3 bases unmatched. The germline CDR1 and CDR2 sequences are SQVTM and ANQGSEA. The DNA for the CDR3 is TGCAGCGTGGTAGCGGGGGGTACAGATACGCAGTATTTT. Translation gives CSVVAGGTDTQYF.

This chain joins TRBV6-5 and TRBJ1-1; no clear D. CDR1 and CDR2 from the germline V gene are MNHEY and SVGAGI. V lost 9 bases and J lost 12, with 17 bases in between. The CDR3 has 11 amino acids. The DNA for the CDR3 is TGTGCCAGTCGGACCCACTTGGATACTTTCTTT. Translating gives CASRTHLDTFF.

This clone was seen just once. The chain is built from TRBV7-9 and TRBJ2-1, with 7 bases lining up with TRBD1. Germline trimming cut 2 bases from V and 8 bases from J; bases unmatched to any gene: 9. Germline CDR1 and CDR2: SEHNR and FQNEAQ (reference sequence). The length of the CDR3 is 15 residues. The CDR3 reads CASSLSQGVLDEQFF. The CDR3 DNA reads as TGTGCCAGCAGCTTAAGTCAGGGGGTTCTGGATGAGCAGTTCTTC.

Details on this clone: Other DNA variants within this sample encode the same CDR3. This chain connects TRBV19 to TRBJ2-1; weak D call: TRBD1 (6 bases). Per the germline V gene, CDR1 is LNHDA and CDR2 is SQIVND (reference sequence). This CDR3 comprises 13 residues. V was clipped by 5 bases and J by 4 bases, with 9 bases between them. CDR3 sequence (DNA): TGTGCCAGTAGTGTCGACAGGTACAATGAGCAGTTCTTC. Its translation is CASSVDRYNEQFF.

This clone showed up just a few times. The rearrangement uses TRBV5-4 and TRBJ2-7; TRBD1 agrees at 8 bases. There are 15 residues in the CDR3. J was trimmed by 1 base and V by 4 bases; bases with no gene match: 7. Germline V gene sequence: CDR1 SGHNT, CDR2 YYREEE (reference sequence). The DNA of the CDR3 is TGTGCCAGCAGCCACCCGGGACAGGCTTCCTACGAGCAGTACTTC. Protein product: CASSHPGQASYEQYF. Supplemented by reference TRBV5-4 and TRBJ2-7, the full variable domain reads ETGVTQSPTHLIKTRGQQVTLRCSSQSGHNTVSWYQQALGQGPQFIFQYYREEENGRGNFPPRFSGLQFPNYSSELNVNALELDDSALYLCASSHPGQASYEQYFGPGTRLTVT.

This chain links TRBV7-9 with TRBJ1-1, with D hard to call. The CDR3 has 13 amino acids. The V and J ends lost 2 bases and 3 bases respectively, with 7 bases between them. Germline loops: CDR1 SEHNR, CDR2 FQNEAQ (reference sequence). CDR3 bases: TGTGCCAGCAGCTTATTTCTTGACACTGAAGCTTTCTTT. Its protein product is CASSLFLDTEAFF.

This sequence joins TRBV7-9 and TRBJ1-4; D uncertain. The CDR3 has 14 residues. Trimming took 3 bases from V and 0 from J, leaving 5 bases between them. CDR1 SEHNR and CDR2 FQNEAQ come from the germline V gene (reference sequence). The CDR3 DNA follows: TGTGCCAGCAGCTTCGGGTCAACTAATGAAAAACTGTTTTTT. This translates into CASSFGSTNEKLFF.

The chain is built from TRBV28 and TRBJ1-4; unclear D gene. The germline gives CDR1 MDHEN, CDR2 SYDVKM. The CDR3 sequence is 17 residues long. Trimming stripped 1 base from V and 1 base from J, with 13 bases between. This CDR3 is CASSLSVRGITNEKLFF. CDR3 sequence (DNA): TGTGCCAGCAGTTTATCCGTCCGGGGTATAACTAATGAAAAACTGTTTTTT. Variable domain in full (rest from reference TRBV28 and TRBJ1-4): DVKVTQSSRYLVKRTGEKVFLECVQDMDHENMFWYRQDPGLGLRLIYFSYDVKMKEKGDIPEGYSVSREKKERFSLILESASTNQTSMYLCASSLSVRGITNEKLFFGSGTQLSVL.

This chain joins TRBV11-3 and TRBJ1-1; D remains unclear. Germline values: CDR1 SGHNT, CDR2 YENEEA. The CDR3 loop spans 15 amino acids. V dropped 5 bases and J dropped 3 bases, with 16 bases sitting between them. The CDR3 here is CASSRTGFGDTEAFF. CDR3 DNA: TGTGCCAGCAGCCGGACGGGTTTCGGGGACACTGAAGCTTTCTTT.

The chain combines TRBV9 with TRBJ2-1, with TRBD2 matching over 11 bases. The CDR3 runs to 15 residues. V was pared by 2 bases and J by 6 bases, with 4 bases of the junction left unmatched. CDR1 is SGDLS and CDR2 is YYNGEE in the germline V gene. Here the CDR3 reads CASSVSGGAPNEQFF. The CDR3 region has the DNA TGTGCCAGCAGCGTTAGCGGGGGGGCCCCCAATGAGCAGTTCTTC.

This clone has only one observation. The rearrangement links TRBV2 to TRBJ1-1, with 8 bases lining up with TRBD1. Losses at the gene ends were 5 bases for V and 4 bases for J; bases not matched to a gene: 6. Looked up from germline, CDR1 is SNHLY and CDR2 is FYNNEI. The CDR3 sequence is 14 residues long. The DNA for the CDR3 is TGTGCCAGCAGTCCGGACAGGGTTTCCACTGAAGCTTTCTTT. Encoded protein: CASSPDRVSTEAFF.

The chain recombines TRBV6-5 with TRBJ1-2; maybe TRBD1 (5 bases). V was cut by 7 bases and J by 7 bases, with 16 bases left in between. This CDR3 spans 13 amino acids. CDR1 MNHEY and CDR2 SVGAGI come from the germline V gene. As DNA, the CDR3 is TGTGCCAGCACCAGACGCCAGGGTGGTGGCTACACCTTC. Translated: CASTRRQGGGYTF.

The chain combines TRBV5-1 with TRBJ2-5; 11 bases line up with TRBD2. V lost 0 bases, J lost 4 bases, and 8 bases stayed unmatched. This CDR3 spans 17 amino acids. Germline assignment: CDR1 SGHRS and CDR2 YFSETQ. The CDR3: CASSLGATTSGAETQYF. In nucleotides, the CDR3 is TGCGCCAGCAGCTTGGGTGCCACGACTAGCGGGGCAGAGACCCAGTACTTC.

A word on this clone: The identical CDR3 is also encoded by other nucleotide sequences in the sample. The CDR3 region is CASSGGQGAGQPQHF. CDR3 in DNA: TGTGCCAGCAGCGGGGGACAGGGGGCGGGTCAGCCCCAGCATTTT. The chain is built from TRBV11-2 and TRBJ1-5; TRBD1 aligns across 12 bases. The CDR3 is 15 amino acids. V lost 5 bases and J lost 6; bases outside the gene matches: 5. Germline-derived CDR1 and CDR2 are SGHAT and FQNNGV.